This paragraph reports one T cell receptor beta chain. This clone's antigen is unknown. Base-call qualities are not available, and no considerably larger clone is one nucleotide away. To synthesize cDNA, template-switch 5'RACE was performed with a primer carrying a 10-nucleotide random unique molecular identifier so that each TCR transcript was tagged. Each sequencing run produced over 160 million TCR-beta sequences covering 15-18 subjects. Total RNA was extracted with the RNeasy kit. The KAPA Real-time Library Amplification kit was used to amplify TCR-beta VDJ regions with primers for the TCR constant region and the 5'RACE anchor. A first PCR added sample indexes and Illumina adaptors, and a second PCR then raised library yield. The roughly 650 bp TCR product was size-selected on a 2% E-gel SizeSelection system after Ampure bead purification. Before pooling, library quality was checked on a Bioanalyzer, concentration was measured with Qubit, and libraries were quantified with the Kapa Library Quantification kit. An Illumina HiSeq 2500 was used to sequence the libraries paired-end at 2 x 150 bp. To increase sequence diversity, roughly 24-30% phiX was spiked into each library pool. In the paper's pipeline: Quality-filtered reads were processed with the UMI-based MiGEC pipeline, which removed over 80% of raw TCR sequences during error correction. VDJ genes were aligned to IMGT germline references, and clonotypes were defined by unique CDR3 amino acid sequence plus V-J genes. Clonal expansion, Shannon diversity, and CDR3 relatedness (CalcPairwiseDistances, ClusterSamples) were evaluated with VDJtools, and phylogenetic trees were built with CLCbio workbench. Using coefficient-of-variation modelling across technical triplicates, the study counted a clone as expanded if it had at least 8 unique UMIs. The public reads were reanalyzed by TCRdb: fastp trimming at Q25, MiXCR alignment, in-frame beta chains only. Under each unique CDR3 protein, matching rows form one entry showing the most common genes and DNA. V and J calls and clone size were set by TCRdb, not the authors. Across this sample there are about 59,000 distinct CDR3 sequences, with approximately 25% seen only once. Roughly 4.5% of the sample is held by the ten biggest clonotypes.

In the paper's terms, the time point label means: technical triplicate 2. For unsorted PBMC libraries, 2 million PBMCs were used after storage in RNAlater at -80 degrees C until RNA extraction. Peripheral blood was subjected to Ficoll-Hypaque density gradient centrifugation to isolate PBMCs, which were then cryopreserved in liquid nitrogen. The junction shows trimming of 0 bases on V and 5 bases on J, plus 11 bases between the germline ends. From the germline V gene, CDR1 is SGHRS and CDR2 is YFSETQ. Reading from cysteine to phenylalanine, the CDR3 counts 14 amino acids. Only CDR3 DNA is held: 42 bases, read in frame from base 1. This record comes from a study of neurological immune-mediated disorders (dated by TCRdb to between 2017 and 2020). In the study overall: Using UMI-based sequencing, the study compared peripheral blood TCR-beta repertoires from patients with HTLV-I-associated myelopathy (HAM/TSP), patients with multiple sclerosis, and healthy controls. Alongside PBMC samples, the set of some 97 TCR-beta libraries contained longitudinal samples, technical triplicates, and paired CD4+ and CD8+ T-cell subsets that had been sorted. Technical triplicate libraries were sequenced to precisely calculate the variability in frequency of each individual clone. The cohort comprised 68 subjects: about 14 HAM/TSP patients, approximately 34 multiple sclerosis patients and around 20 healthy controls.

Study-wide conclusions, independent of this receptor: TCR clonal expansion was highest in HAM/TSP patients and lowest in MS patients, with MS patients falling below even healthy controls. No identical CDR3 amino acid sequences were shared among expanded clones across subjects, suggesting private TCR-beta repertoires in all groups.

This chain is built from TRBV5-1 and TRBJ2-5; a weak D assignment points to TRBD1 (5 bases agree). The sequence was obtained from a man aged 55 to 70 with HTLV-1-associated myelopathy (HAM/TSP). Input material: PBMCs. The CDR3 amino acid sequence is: CASSLVQGRETQYF. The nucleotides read TGCGCCAGCAGCTTGGTGCAGGGTAGGGAGACCCAGTACTTC.